Described below is a single T cell receptor beta chain sequence and its context. What it recognizes is unknown. This entry belongs to a study of OX40 agonist ivuxolimab in advanced cancers. Study-level points and caveats: CD4+ T cells averaged fewer expanded clones than CD8+ T cells.

Drawing of blood for sampling happened at baseline, at cycle 4 day 1, and at cycle 7 day 1. The assay was immunoSEQ multiplex PCR, and TCRdb's table has in-frame clones only and misses some. The sample consists of 35,000 to 45,000 clones, about 88% of them appearing once. CDR1 and CDR2 (germline): MNHNS, SASEGT. V lost 5 bases and J lost 0, with 11 bases in between. The CDR3 sequence is 15 residues long. The genes are TRBV6-1 and TRBJ1-5; D might be TRBD1 (6 bases). The sequences come from CD4+ or CD8+ T cells sorted from blood, collected in a trial of the OX40 agonist ivuxolimab. The origin of this receptor is an adult with an advanced solid tumor such as melanoma, head and neck, liver or kidney cancer. Written as DNA, the CDR3 is TGTGCCAGCAGTAACGGACAGAGTAGCAATCAGCCCCAGCATTTT. It specifies CASSNGQSSNQPQHF.